The rows below give T cell receptor beta chains drawn from one sample of a study of graft-versus-host responses after intestinal transplantation. Libraries were prepared by immunoSEQ multiplex PCR; TCRdb keeps only in-frame clonotypes and omits some of them. The data contain about 7,000 clones, roughly 30% of them seen just once; the ten biggest clones take up 4.5% to 6%. The starting material was alloreactive CD8+ T cells from a mixed lymphocyte reaction culture, obtained before transplantation. These receptors all stem from a human patient who was an organ donor for intestinal transplantation. Each CDR3 is given with its conserved first and last residue. A D gene is named only where the DNA matches it firmly. The size entry is marked missing in some rows and otherwise reads once, few, many or a size class.

j_gene | abundance | d_gene | v_gene | CDR3aa | CDR3nt
TRBJ1-5 | few | - | TRBV7-6 | CASSLDREPNQPQHF | TGTGCCAGCAGCTTAGACAGGGAGCCCAATCAGCCCCAGCATTTT
TRBJ1-4 | few | - | TRBV7-9 | CASSLWGANEKLFF | TGTGCCAGCAGCTTATGGGGGGCCAATGAAAAACTGTTTTTT
TRBJ2-1 | - | TRBD1 | TRBV19 | CASSIWTGGNEQFF | TGTGCCAGTAGTATATGGACAGGGGGCAATGAGCAGTTCTTC
TRBJ2-5 | few | TRBD1 | TRBV7-9 | CASSLTRLSTGNVETQYF | TGTGCCAGCAGCTTGACCCGCCTATCGACAGGGAATGTTGAGACCCAGTACTTC
TRBJ2-5 | - | TRBD1 | TRBV7-2 | CASSPRDRGLLETQYF | TGTGCCAGCAGCCCTCGGGACAGGGGGCTTTTGGAGACCCAGTACTTC
TRBJ2-1 | - | - | TRBV12-2 | CAGADTLKKFF | TGTGCAGGAGCGGACACCCTTAAAAAGTTCTTC
TRBJ2-7 | few | - | TRBV11-2 | CASSQEFGGYEQYF | TGTGCCAGCAGCCAAGAGTTTGGGGGCTACGAGCAGTACTTC
TRBJ1-5 | - | TRBD1 | TRBV6-5 | CASSWDRYSNQPQHF | TGTGCCAGCAGTTGGGACAGATATAGCAATCAGCCCCAGCATTTT
TRBJ1-6 | - | - | TRBV5-8 | CASSPRVHQGYNSPLHF | TGCGCCAGCAGCCCGAGGGTTCATCAGGGTTATAATTCACCCCTCCACTTT
TRBJ1-5 | - | - | TRBV15 | CATSRDAGGNQPQHF | TGTGCCACCAGCAGAGATGCCGGGGGCAATCAGCCCCAGCATTTT
TRBJ2-3 | few | - | TRBV9 | CASSVGTDTQYF | TGTGCCAGCAGCGTAGGGACAGATACGCAGTATTTT
TRBJ2-5 | - | TRBD2 | TRBV7-3 | CASSPVAGTLSDQTQYF | TGTGCCAGCAGCCCTGTAGCGGGGACCCTCTCCGATCAGACCCAGTACTTC
TRBJ2-7 | few | - | TRBV9 | CASSPIGSGTEQYF | TGTGCCAGCAGCCCCATAGGGTCAGGGACCGAGCAGTACTTC